The 2 T cell receptor beta chains reported below all come from one sample, sequenced in a study of blood T cell repertoires in COVID-19. The table came from immunoSEQ multiplex PCR; TCRdb's copy has only in-frame clones and leaves some out. The table lists approximately 29,000 clones, around nine tenths of them singletons. Specimen: peripheral blood. Receptors were obtained from a man between 65 and 85 years old with active COVID-19.

A few counts support this clone. This rearrangement joins TRBV3-1 (or the pseudogene TRBV3-2) to TRBJ1-6; 9 bases are shared with TRBD1. J lost 10 bases, V lost 4 bases, and 5 bases had no gene match. CDR1 LGHDT and CDR2 YNNKEL come from the germline V gene (reference sequence). The CDR3 spans 14 residues. The CDR3 nucleotides are TGTGCCAGCAGCCTGGACAGGGGCGGGTCACCCCTCCACTTT. Translated, it gives CASSLDRGGSPLHF.

J is TRBJ1-2 and V is TRBV28, with a tentative D call TRBD1 (5 bases). CDR1 and CDR2 (germline): MDHEN, SYDVKM. CDR3 length equals 17 residues. Trimming cost V 0 bases and J 2 bases, with 16 bases left between them. CDR3 region: CASSLWPPGLGNYGYTF. The CDR3 bases are TGTGCCAGCAGTTTATGGCCCCCGGGACTGGGAAACTATGGCTACACCTTC.